What follows are 15 T cell receptor beta chains derived from one specimen sequenced in a study of blood T cell repertoires in COVID-19. Method: immunoSEQ multiplex PCR; TCRdb's copy keeps in-frame clones and lacks some. The sample lists around 300,000 clones, 90% seen once, with nearly 7% in the top ten. The specimen sequenced was peripheral blood. The source of these receptors is a woman aged 25 to 39 with COVID-19, enrolled during active disease.

The chain has TRBV12-3 or TRBV12-4 and TRBJ2-7; D remains unclear. The length of the CDR3 is 12 residues. V lost 6 bases to trimming and J lost 2 bases, with 8 bases between them. CDR3 DNA: TGTGCCAGCAGCTCAGATACCTACGAGCAGTACTTC. Amino acids: CASSSDTYEQYF.

J is TRBJ1-4 and V is TRBV28; 8 bases line up with TRBD1. The CDR3 runs to 14 residues. V lost 6 bases, J lost 8 bases, and 8 bases stayed unmatched. Germline V gene lookup returns CDR1 MDHEN and CDR2 SYDVKM. This CDR3 reads CASRLQGAGEKLFF. The DNA for the CDR3 is TGTGCCAGCAGGCTTCAGGGGGCGGGCGAAAAACTGTTTTTT.

The chain joins TRBV5-1 to TRBJ1-1; D remains unclear. Trimming removed 1 base from V and 1 base from J, with 8 bases in between. Germline lookup yields CDR1 SGHRS and CDR2 YFSETQ. The CDR3 loop spans 14 amino acids. The CDR3 coding sequence is TGCGCCAGCAGCTTGAACAGATGGAACACTGAAGCTTTCTTT. It yields the protein CASSLNRWNTEAFF. The entire variable domain, with the rest obtained from reference TRBV5-1 and TRBJ1-1, is as follows: KAGVTQTPRYLIKTRGQQVTLSCSPISGHRSVSWYQQTPGQGLQFLFEYFSETQRNKGNFPGRFSGRQFSNSRSEMNVSTLELGDSALYLCASSLNRWNTEAFFGQGTRLTVV.

This clone has only a few counts. The chain uses TRBV30 and TRBJ1-6; D may be TRBD1 (5 bases). Germline V gene sequence: CDR1 GTSNPN, CDR2 SVGIG (reference sequence). This CDR3 has 15 amino acids. V was cut by 0 bases and J by 7 bases, with 13 bases left in between. CDR3 bases: TGTGCCTGGAGTGTATTGGCAGGGATGAATTCACCCCTCCACTTT. Encoded protein: CAWSVLAGMNSPLHF.

The V and J genes are TRBV4-3 and TRBJ2-1; 9 positions match TRBD2. The CDR3 has 15 residues. CDR1 is LGHNA and CDR2 is YSLEER in the germline V gene. V lost 4 bases to trimming and J lost 2 bases; unmatched junction nucleotides: 3. CDR3 in amino acids: CASSRSGSPYNEQFF. Here the CDR3 DNA reads TGCGCCAGCAGCCGTAGCGGGAGCCCCTACAATGAGCAGTTCTTC.

The chain combines TRBV3-1 (or the pseudogene TRBV3-2) with TRBJ2-7; TRBD2 agrees at 8 bases. The CDR3 totals 15 residues. Germline V gene lookup returns CDR1 LGHDT and CDR2 YNNKEL (reference sequence). With V trimmed by 1 base and J by 3 bases, 5 bases remained unmatched. CDR3 region: CASSQVGGRNYEQYF. As DNA, the CDR3 is TGTGCCAGCAGCCAAGTTGGCGGGAGGAACTACGAGCAGTACTTC.

The gene calls are TRBV7-2 and TRBJ1-3, with D perhaps TRBD1 (6 bases). Germline V gives CDR1 SGHTA, CDR2 FQGNSA. The ends were cut back, 5 bases at V and 2 bases at J, with 16 bases in the middle. The CDR3 sequence is 16 residues long. The CDR3, as DNA: TGTGCCAGCAGCCCAGGACAGATGAACACTGGAAACACCATATATTTT. Translated, it gives CASSPGQMNTGNTIYF.

V gene TRBV2 combines with J gene TRBJ1-3, with a weak D call TRBD1 (6 bases). V lost 4 bases, J lost 0 bases, and 16 bases lay in between. Per the germline V gene, CDR1 is SNHLY and CDR2 is FYNNEI. CDR3 length equals 17 residues. CDR3 nucleotide sequence: TGTGCCAGCAGTGGCAGGGGCGACCGATCCTCTGGAAACACCATATATTTT. Translated, it gives CASSGRGDRSSGNTIYF.

The rearrangement joins TRBV24-1 to TRBJ2-1, with TRBD2 identical over 7 bases. V lost 1 base, J lost 6 bases, and 8 bases stayed unmatched. This CDR3 is built from 16 residues. Germline CDR1 and CDR2: KGHDR and SFDVKD. The CDR3 sequence is CATSDFPAGAGNEQFF. CDR3 nucleotide sequence: TGTGCCACCAGTGATTTCCCTGCGGGAGCGGGCAATGAGCAGTTCTTC.

The chain has TRBV28 and TRBJ2-2; 12 bases fit TRBD2. Germline trimming cut 6 bases from V and 4 bases from J; bases unmatched to any gene: 12. The CDR3 totals 18 residues. Germline CDR1 is MDHEN and CDR2 is SYDVKM. CDR3 DNA: TGTGCCAGCAGCACCATTCGACTAGCGGGAGTTATCACCGGGGAGCTGTTTTTT. Translating gives CASSTIRLAGVITGELFF.

The J gene is TRBJ1-1, the V gene TRBV18; D gene unclear. Germline V CDR1 and CDR2: KGHSH, LQKENI. This CDR3 contains 15 residues. Trimming cost V 1 base and J 0 bases, with 9 bases left between them. CDR3 in DNA: TGTGCCAGCTCACCACGGGGAGGGATGAACACTGAAGCTTTCTTT. It is translated as CASSPRGGMNTEAFF.

The V and J genes are TRBV10-3 and TRBJ1-1; 8 nucleotides match TRBD1. Losses at the gene ends were 7 bases for V and 9 bases for J; bases not matched to a gene: 10. Looked up from germline, CDR1 is ENHRY and CDR2 is SYGVKD. This CDR3 comprises 13 residues. Written as DNA, the CDR3 is TGTGCCATCAATGATGGACAGGGTGGAAAAGCTTTCTTT. Translated, it gives CAINDGQGGKAFF.

The chain uses TRBV6-5 and TRBJ2-6, with 7 bases lining up with TRBD1. The CDR3 has 15 amino acids. V gave up 5 bases and J gave up 2 bases; unmatched junction bases: 3. Germline CDR1 MNHEY, CDR2 SVGAGI. CDR3 amino acids: CASSLQGPGANVLTF. The CDR3 DNA sequence: TGTGCCAGCAGTCTACAGGGGCCTGGGGCCAACGTCCTGACTTTC.

The chain joins TRBV29-1 to TRBJ1-2, with D perhaps matching TRBD1 (5 bases). Germline assignment: CDR1 SQVTM and CDR2 ANQGSEA. The length of the CDR3 is 15 residues. V lost 0 bases to trimming and J lost 3 bases, with 14 bases between them. The CDR3, as DNA: TGCAGCGTTGAAGATCCTCGCGACAGATACTATGGCTACACCTTC. The encoded protein is CSVEDPRDRYYGYTF.

This clone appeared once. The chain employs TRBV29-1 and TRBJ2-7, with 9 bases fitting TRBD1. CDR1 is SQVTM, CDR2 ANQGSEA, per germline. The CDR3 is made up of 13 amino acids. V gave up 6 bases and J gave up 6 bases; unmatched junction bases: 9. For the CDR3, the DNA is TGCAGCGTCCCGGGACAGGGAAGTCGCGAGCAGTACTTC. The encoded protein is CSVPGQGSREQYF.